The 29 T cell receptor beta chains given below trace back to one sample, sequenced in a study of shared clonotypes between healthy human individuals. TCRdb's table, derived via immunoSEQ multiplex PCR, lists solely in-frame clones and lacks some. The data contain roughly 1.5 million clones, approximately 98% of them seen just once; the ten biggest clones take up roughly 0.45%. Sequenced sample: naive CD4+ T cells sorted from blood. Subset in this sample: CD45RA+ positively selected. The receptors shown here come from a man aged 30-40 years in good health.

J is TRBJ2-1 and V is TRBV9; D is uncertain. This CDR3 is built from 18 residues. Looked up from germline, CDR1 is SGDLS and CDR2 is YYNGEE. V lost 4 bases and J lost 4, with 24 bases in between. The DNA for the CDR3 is TGTGCCAGCAGCTCCTCTTCCGGTCGGGCGGCCACTTACAATGAGCAGTTCTTC. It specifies CASSSSSGRAATYNEQFF.

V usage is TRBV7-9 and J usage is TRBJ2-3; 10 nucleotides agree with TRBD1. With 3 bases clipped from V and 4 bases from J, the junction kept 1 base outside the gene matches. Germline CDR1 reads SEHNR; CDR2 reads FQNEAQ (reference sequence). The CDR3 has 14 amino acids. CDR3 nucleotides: TGTGCCAGCAGCTTGACAGGGGGCGCAGATACGCAGTATTTT. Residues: CASSLTGGADTQYF.

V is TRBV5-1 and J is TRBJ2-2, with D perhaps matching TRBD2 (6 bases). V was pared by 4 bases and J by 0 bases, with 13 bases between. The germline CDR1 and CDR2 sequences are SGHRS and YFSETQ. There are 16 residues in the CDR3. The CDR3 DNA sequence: TGCGCCAGCAGCGAGGTAGCGGAGACGAACACCGGGGAGCTGTTTTTT. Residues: CASSEVAETNTGELFF.

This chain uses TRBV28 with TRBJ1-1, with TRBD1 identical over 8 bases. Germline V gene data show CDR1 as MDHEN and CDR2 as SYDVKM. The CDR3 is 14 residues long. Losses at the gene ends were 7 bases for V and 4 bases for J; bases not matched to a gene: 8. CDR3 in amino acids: CASIGQGRVTEAFF. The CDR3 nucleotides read TGTGCCAGCATTGGACAGGGACGGGTCACTGAAGCTTTCTTT. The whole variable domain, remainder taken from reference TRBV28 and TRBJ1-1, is DVKVTQSSRYLVKRTGEKVFLECVQDMDHENMFWYRQDPGLGLRLIYFSYDVKMKEKGDIPEGYSVSREKKERFSLILESASTNQTSMYLCASIGQGRVTEAFFGQGTRLTVV.

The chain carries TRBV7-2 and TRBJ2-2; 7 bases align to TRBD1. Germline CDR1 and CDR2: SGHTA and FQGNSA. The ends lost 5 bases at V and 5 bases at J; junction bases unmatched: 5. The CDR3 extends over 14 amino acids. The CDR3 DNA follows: TGTGCCAGCAGCGGGGACAGAATGACCGGGGAGCTGTTTTTT. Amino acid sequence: CASSGDRMTGELFF.

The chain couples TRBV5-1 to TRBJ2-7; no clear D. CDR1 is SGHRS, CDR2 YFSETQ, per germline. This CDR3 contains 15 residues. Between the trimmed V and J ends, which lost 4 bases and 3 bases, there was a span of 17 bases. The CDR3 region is CASSLEDPTNYEQYF. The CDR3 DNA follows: TGCGCCAGCAGCCTCGAAGACCCGACAAACTACGAGCAGTACTTC.

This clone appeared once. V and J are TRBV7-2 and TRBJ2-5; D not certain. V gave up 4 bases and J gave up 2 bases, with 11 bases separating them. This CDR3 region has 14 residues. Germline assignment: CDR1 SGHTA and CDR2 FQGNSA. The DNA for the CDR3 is TGTGCCAGCAGCTATTCGGAGATTCAAGAGACCCAGTACTTC. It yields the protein CASSYSEIQETQYF.

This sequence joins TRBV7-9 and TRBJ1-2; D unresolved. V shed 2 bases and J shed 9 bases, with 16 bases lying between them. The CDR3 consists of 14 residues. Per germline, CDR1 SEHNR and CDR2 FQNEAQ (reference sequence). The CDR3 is CASSLLGGSRSYTF. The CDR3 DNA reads TGTGCCAGCAGCTTATTAGGAGGGAGTAGGAGCTACACCTTC.

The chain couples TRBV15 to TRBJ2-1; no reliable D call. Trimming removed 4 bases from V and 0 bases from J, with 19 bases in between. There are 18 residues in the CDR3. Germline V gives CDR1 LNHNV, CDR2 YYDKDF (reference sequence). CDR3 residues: CATSKVPVRLSSYNEQFF. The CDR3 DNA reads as TGTGCCACCAGCAAAGTACCAGTGAGACTCAGCTCCTACAATGAGCAGTTCTTC.

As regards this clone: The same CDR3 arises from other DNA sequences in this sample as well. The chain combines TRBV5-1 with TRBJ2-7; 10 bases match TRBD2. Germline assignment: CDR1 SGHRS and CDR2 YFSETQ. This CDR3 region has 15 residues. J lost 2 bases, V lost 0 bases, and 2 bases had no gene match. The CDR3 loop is CASSLGLAGPYEQYF. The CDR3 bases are TGCGCCAGCAGCTTGGGACTAGCGGGCCCCTACGAGCAGTACTTC. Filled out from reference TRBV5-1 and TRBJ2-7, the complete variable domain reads KAGVTQTPRYLIKTRGQQVTLSCSPISGHRSVSWYQQTPGQGLQFLFEYFSETQRNKGNFPGRFSGRQFSNSRSEMNVSTLELGDSALYLCASSLGLAGPYEQYFGPGTRLTVT.

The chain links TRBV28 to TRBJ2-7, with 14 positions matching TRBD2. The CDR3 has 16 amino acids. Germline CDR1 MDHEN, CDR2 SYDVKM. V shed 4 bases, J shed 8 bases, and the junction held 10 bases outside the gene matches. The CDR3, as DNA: TGTGCCAGCAGTTCAACCTATCGACTAGCGGGAGGGCAGCAGTACTTC. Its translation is CASSSTYRLAGGQQYF.

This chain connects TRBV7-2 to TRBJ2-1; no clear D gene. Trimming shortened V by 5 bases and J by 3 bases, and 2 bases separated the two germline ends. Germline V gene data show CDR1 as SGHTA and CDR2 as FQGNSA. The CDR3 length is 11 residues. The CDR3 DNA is TGTGCCAGCAGCGGCTACAATGAGCAGTTCTTC. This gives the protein CASSGYNEQFF.

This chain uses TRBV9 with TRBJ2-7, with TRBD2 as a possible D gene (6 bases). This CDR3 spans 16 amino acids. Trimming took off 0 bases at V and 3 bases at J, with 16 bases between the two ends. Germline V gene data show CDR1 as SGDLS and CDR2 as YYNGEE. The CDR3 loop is CASSVGSGGPGYEQYF. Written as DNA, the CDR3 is TGTGCCAGCAGCGTAGGGTCCGGAGGGCCGGGCTACGAGCAGTACTTC.

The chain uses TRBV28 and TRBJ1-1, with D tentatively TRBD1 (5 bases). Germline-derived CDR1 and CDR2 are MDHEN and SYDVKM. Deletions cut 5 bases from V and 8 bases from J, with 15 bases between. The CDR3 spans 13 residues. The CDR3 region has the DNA TGTGCCAGCAGTAGCAGGGCTCCAACGGAAGCTTTCTTT. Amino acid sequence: CASSSRAPTEAFF.

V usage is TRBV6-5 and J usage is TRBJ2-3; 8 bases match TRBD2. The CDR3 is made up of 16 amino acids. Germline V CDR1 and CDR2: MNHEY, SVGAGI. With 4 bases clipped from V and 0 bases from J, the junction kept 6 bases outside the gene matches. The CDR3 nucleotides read TGTGCCAGCAGTTCCTTAGCGGGAACAAGCACAGATACGCAGTATTTT. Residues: CASSSLAGTSTDTQYF.

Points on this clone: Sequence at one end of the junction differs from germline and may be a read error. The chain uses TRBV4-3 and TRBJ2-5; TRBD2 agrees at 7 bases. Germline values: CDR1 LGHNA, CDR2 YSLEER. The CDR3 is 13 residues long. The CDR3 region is CASWTSCAGVRNF. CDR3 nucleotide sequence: TGCGCCAGCTGGACGTCCTGCGCGGGAGTTCGAAACTTC.

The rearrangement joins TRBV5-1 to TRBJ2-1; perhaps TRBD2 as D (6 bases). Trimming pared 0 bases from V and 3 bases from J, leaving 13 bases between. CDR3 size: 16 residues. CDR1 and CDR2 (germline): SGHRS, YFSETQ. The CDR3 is CASSLETAGGYNEQFF. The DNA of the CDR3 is TGCGCCAGCAGCTTGGAGACCGCCGGGGGCTACAATGAGCAGTTCTTC.

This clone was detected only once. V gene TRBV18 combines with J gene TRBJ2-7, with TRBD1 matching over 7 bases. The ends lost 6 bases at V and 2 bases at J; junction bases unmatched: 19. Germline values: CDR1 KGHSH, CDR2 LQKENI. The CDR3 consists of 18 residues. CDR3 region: CASSPSIRRDRETYEQYF. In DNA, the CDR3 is TGTGCCAGCTCCCCCTCCATTCGCCGGGACAGAGAAACCTACGAGCAGTACTTC.

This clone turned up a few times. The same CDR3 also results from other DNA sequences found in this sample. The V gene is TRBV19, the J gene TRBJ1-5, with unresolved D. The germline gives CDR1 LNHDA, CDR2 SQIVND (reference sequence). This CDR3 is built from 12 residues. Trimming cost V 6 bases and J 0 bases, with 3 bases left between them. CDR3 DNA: TGTGCCAGTAGGGGTAGCAATCAGCCCCAGCATTTT. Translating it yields CASRGSNQPQHF.

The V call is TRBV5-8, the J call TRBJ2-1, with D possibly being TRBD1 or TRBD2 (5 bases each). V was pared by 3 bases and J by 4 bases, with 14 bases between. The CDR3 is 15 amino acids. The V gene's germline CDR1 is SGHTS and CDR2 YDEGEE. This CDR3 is CASSWDGKRYNEQFF. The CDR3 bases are TGTGCCAGCAGCTGGGACGGAAAAAGATACAATGAGCAGTTCTTC.

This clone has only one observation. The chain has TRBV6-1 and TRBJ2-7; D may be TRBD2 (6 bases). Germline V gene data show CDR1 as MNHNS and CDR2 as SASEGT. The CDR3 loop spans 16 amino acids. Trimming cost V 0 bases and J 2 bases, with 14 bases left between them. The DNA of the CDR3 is TGTGCCAGCAGTGAAGCGCACGGGAGATTCACCTACGAGCAGTACTTC. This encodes CASSEAHGRFTYEQYF.

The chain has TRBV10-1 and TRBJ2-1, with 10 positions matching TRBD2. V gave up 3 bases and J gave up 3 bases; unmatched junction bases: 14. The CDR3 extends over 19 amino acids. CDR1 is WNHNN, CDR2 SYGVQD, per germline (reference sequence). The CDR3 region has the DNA TGCGCCAGCAGTGACTCGAGGACTAGCGGCCCCCGGGGCTACAATGAGCAGTTCTTC. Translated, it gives CASSDSRTSGPRGYNEQFF.

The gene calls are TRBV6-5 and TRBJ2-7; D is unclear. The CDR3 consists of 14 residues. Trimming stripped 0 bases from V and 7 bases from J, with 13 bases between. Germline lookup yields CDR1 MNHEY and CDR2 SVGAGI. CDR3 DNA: TGTGCCAGCAGTTACTCGGTTCCAGTCGGTGAGCAGTACTTC. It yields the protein CASSYSVPVGEQYF.

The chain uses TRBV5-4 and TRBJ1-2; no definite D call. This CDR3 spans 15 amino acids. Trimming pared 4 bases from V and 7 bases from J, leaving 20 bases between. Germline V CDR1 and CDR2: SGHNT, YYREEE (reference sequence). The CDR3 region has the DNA TGTGCCAGCAGCCACCTCATTGAGATTATTGGTGGCTACACCTTC. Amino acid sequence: CASSHLIEIIGGYTF.

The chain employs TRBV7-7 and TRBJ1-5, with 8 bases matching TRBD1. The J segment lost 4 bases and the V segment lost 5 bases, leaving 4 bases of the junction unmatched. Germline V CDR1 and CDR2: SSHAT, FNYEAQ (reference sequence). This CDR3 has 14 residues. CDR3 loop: CASSGRTGNQPQHF. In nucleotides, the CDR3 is TGTGCCAGCAGCGGCCGGACAGGGAATCAGCCCCAGCATTTT.

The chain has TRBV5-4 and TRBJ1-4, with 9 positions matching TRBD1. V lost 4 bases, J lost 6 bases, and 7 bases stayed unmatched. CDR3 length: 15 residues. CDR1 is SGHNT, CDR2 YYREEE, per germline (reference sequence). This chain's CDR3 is CASSAWGQGDEKLFF. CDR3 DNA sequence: TGTGCCAGCAGCGCTTGGGGACAGGGAGATGAAAAACTGTTTTTT.

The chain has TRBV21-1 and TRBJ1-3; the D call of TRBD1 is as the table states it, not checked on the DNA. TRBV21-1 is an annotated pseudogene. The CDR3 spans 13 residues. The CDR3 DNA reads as TGTGGCCCAAGGGGGCTCGGTGGAAACACCATATATTTT. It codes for CGPRGLGGNTIYF.

CDR3 sequence: CATSRVSSGQETQYF. DNA of the CDR3: TGTGCCACCAGCAGAGTCTCTAGCGGCCAAGAGACCCAGTACTTC. The chain joins TRBV15 to TRBJ2-5; 7 nucleotides agree with TRBD2. Per germline, CDR1 LNHNV and CDR2 YYDKDF (reference sequence). The CDR3 has 15 amino acids. V was pared by 1 base and J by 1 base, with 3 bases of the junction left unmatched.

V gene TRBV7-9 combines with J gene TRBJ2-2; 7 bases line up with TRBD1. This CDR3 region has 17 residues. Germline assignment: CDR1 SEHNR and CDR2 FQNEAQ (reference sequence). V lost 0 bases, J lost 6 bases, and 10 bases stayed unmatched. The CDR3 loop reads CASSLADRDSNSGELFF. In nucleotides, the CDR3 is TGTGCCAGCAGCTTAGCAGACCGGGACAGTAACTCCGGGGAGCTGTTTTTT.